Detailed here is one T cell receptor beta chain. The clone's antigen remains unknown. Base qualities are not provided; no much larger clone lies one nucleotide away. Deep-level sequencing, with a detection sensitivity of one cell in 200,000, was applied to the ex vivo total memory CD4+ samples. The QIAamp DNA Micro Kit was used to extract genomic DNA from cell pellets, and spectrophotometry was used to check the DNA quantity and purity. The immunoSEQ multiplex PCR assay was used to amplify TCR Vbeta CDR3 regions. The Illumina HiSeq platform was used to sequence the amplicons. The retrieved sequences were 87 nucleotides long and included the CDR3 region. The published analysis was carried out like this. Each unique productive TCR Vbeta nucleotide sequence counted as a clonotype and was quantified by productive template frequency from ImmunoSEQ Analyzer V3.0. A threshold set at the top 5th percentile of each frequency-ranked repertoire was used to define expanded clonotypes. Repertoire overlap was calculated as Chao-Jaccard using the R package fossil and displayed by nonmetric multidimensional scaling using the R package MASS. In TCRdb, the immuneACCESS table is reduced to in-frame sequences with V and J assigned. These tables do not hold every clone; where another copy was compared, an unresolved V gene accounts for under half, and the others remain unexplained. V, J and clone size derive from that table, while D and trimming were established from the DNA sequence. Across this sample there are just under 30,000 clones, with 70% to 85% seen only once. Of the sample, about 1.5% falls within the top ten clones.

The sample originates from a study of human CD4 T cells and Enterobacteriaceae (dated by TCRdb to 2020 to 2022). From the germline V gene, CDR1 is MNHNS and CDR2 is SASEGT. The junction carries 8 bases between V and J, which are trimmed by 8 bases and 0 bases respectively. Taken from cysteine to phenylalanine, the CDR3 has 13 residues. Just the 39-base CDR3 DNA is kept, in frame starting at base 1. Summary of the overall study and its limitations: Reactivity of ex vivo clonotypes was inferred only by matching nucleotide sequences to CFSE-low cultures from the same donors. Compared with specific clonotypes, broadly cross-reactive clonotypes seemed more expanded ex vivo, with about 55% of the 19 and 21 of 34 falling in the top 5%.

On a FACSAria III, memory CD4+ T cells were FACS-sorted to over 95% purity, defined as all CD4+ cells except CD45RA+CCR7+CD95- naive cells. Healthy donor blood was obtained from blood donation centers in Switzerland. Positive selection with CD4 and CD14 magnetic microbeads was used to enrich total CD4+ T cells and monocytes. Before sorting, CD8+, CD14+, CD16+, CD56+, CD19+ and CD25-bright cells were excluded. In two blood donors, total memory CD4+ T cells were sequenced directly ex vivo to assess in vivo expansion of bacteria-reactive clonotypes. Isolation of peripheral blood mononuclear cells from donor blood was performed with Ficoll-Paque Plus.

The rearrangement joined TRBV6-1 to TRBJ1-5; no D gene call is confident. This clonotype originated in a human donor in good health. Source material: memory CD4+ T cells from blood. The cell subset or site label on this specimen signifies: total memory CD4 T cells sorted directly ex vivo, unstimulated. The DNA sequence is TGTGCCAGCCGGGAGGATAGCAATCAGCCCCAGCATTTT. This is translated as CASREDSNQPQHF.